Below, 15 T cell receptor beta chains from the same sample are listed, as sequenced in a study of cytomegalovirus exposure and HLA in healthy donors. The primer mix had 60 Vbeta and 13 Jbeta primers. TCRdb keeps only in-frame clones here, not all; method: immunoSEQ multiplex PCR. The data contain approximately 160,000 clones, 77% of them seen just once; the ten biggest clones take up 1.5% to 2%. The sample comprised PBMCs. The origin of the receptors is a woman aged 25 to 39 in good health and CMV-seronegative.

The chain has TRBV30 and TRBJ1-2; 12 bases are a match to TRBD1. J gave up 7 bases and V 3 bases, and 6 bases lay outside the gene matches. The CDR3 has 14 amino acids. From germline, CDR1 is GTSNPN and CDR2 SVGIG (reference sequence). CDR3 region: CAWRGQGARAGYTF. The CDR3 region has the DNA TGTGCCTGGAGGGGACAGGGGGCGCGGGCTGGCTACACCTTC. Full variable domain (rest looked up from reference TRBV30 and TRBJ1-2): SQTIHQWPATLVQPVGSPLSLECTVEGTSNPNLYWYRQAAGRGLQLLFYSVGIGQISSEVPQNLSASRPQDRQFILSSKKLLLSDSGFYLCAWRGQGARAGYTFGSGTRLTVV.

The chain combines TRBV6-1 with TRBJ2-1, with TRBD2 identical over 10 bases. CDR3 length equals 13 residues. V was pared by 4 bases and J by 7 bases, with 1 base of the junction left unmatched. Germline-derived CDR1 and CDR2 are MNHNS and SASEGT. The CDR3 bases are TGTGCCAGCAGTGGGACTAGCGGAAATGAGCAGTTCTTC. This sequence encodes CASSGTSGNEQFF.

The rearrangement uses TRBV7-9 and TRBJ2-1, with D possibly matching TRBD1 (5 bases). CDR3 length equals 13 residues. Germline assignment: CDR1 SEHNR and CDR2 FQNEAQ (reference sequence). V lost 2 bases to trimming and J lost 8 bases, with 10 bases between them. CDR3 coding DNA: TGTGCCAGCAGCTTAAGGGTAGGGGATGAGCAGTTCTTC. Amino acid sequence: CASSLRVGDEQFF.

The chain links TRBV2 to TRBJ1-1; D not certain. V shed 10 bases and J shed 7 bases, with 22 bases lying between them. Germline V CDR1 and CDR2: SNHLY, FYNNEI. The CDR3 sequence is 14 residues long. This CDR3 reads CATLRSRLTGEAFF. CDR3 nucleotide sequence: TGTGCCACCCTTAGGAGCCGTTTGACGGGTGAAGCTTTCTTT.

This clone has just a few counts. The V and J genes are TRBV6-5 and TRBJ2-3, with TRBD1 as a possible D gene (6 bases). The CDR3 consists of 13 residues. Germline CDR1 is MNHEY and CDR2 is SVGAGI. V lost 2 bases and J lost 11, with 14 bases in between. In DNA form, the CDR3 reads TGTGCCAGCAGTTACGGGCCCGGGGACAAGCAGTATTTT. This encodes CASSYGPGDKQYF.

The chain recombines TRBV2 with TRBJ2-7; 10 nucleotides line up with TRBD1. V lost 10 bases and J lost 5; bases outside the gene matches: 5. The germline V gene has CDR1 SNHLY and CDR2 FYNNEI. The CDR3 has 12 amino acids. CDR3 bases: TGTGCCACCGGGACAGGGGTACACGAGCAGTACTTC. This codes for CATGTGVHEQYF.

In its sample, this clone was seen a few times. The CDR3 loop reads CASSPRTGTNYGYTF. CDR3 sequence (DNA): TGTGCCAGCAGCCCGCGGACAGGGACAAACTATGGCTACACCTTC. This chain joins TRBV7-9 and TRBJ1-2; 8 bases line up with TRBD1. CDR1 is SEHNR and CDR2 is FQNEAQ in the germline V gene (reference sequence). The J segment lost 2 bases and the V segment lost 5 bases, leaving 7 bases of the junction unmatched. This CDR3 region has 15 residues.

The chain links TRBV4-2 to TRBJ2-1; the D is unclear. The CDR3 consists of 13 residues. Germline V gene sequence: CDR1 LGHNA, CDR2 YNFKEQ. V lost 11 bases and J lost 4, with 15 bases in between. CDR3 sequence: CASSLVGYNEQFF. In DNA form, the CDR3 reads TGTGCCTCGAGCCTAGTCGGGTACAATGAGCAGTTCTTC.

This chain links TRBV6-5 with TRBJ2-3, with 11 positions matching TRBD2. This CDR3 has 15 amino acids. V dropped 5 bases and J dropped 6; count of bases not matched to a gene: 7. Germline assignment: CDR1 MNHEY and CDR2 SVGAGI. This CDR3 reads CASSVSGGVSDTQYF. The CDR3 DNA follows: TGTGCCAGCAGTGTTAGCGGGGGGGTCTCGGATACGCAGTATTTT.

The chain has TRBV20-1 and TRBJ2-5; D unclear. Germline CDR1 DFQATT, CDR2 SNEGSKA (reference sequence). V lost 6 bases to trimming and J lost 5 bases, with 7 bases between them. CDR3 length: 10 residues. CDR3 sequence: CSAGWETQYF. The CDR3, as DNA: TGCAGTGCCGGGTGGGAGACCCAGTACTTC.

The gene calls are TRBV27 and TRBJ2-7; 8 positions match TRBD1. Per the germline V gene, CDR1 is MNHEY and CDR2 is SMNVEV (reference sequence). Trimming took 5 bases from V and 5 from J; bases not matched to a gene: 14. The CDR3 spans 16 residues. This CDR3 reads CASSPRRSDRGDEQYF. The CDR3 DNA is TGTGCCAGCAGTCCTAGGCGGAGTGACAGGGGCGACGAGCAGTACTTC.

The genes are TRBV5-1 and TRBJ1-2; D is possibly TRBD1 (5 bases). Germline V CDR1 and CDR2: SGHRS, YFSETQ. The CDR3 loop spans 13 amino acids. V dropped 4 bases and J dropped 9 bases, with 16 bases sitting between them. The CDR3, as DNA: TGCGCCAGCAGCCCGGAGTACGGGGGTCGCTACACCTTC. It codes for CASSPEYGGRYTF.

The CDR3 DNA follows: TGCGCCAGCAGTGGGGACAGGGTTGGTGTAGCTTTCTTT. Its translation is CASSGDRVGVAFF. The chain has TRBV10-2 and TRBJ1-1; 9 nucleotides agree with TRBD1. There are 13 residues in the CDR3. Germline CDR1 reads WSHSY; CDR2 reads SAAADI. Losses at the gene ends were 4 bases for V and 10 bases for J; bases not matched to a gene: 7.

This clone came up a few times. CDR3 sequence: CASSEAGQPQHF. The CDR3 nucleotides read TGTGCCAGCAGTGAGGCGGGACAGCCCCAGCATTTT. The chain has TRBV2 and TRBJ1-5, with D unclear. In germline, CDR1 is SNHLY, CDR2 FYNNEI. The V gene lost 3 bases and the J gene lost 7 bases, with 7 bases spanning the gap. The CDR3 runs to 12 residues.

The table lists this clone with a count of one. V is TRBV7-3 and J is TRBJ2-7, with 13 positions matching TRBD2. Germline CDR1 and CDR2: SGHTA and FQGTGA. This CDR3 contains 15 residues. V trimming: 4 bases; J trimming: 2 bases; junction bases outside the gene matches: 2. DNA of the CDR3: TGTGCCAGCAGCTCTACTAGCGGGAGGGCCTACGAGCAGTACTTC. It specifies CASSSTSGRAYEQYF.